The table lists the clone carrying this TCR beta chain with many counts. This sample was taken from a study of blood T cells in healthy people across ages. A second PCR, run for roughly 7 to 12 cycles, used a sample-barcoded 5' primer plus a J-beta primer mix. TCRdb fed the 5' RACE reads into MiXCR, producing one record per CDR3 protein. The sample lists about 1.5 million distinct CDR3 sequences, 35% to 45% occurring once. Approximately 9 milliliters of peripheral blood were drawn from each donor into EDTA-treated tubes. V was clipped by 6 bases and J by 3 bases, with 11 bases between them. This CDR3 contains 12 residues. Germline V gives CDR1 SQVTM, CDR2 ANQGSEA.

The sequenced material came from blood. The clonotype comes from a woman aged 18-29 years in good health. The V call is TRBV29-1, the J call TRBJ2-5; D is possibly TRBD2 (5 bases). The CDR3 loop is CSVGFGEETQYF. Here the CDR3 DNA reads TGCAGCGTCGGGTTCGGGGAAGAGACCCAGTACTTC.